This passage covers 30 T cell receptor beta chains from one sample sequenced in a study of T cell repertoires in cytomegalovirus infection. TCRdb re-called the reads through MiXCR, storing one row per CDR3 protein. The table lists roughly 760,000 distinct CDR3 sequences, approximately 34% of them singletons. Sequencing input: PBMCs. Every receptor here comes from a human donor in good health (CMV status not recorded). Some clones in this sample may be carry-over from other donors' samples.

This clonotype was seen only a few times. V usage is TRBV15 and J usage is TRBJ2-1; TRBD1 matches at 10 bases. Looked up from germline, CDR1 is LNHNV and CDR2 is YYDKDF (reference sequence). V shed 3 bases, J shed 7 bases, and the junction held 9 bases outside the gene matches. The CDR3 consists of 16 residues. The CDR3 here is CATSRGRDRGRNEQFF. The CDR3 nucleotides are TGTGCCACCAGCAGGGGCCGGGACAGGGGTCGAAATGAGCAGTTCTTC.

There are a few counts of this clonotype. V usage is TRBV2 and J usage is TRBJ2-5; D might be TRBD2 (5 bases). V was cut by 6 bases and J by 0 bases, with 20 bases left in between. Germline values: CDR1 SNHLY, CDR2 FYNNEI. CDR3 length: 17 amino acids. The CDR3 loop reads CASRDGLRGLYQETQYF. Here the CDR3 DNA reads TGTGCCAGCAGGGATGGACTGCGCGGACTGTACCAAGAGACCCAGTACTTC. Based on the CDR3 plus reference TRBV2 and TRBJ2-5, the full variable domain is EPEVTQTPSHQVTQMGQEVILRCVPISNHLYFYWYRQILGQKVEFLVSFYNNEISEKSEIFDDQFSVERPDGSNFTLKIRSTKLEDSAMYFCASRDGLRGLYQETQYFGPGTRLLVL.

The sample holds many counts of this clonotype. V is TRBV7-2 and J is TRBJ2-7, with D maybe TRBD1 (6 bases). The CDR3 covers 15 residues. Per germline, CDR1 SGHTA and CDR2 FQGNSA. The germline V and J ends were trimmed by 4 bases and 3 bases, with 16 bases remaining between them. The CDR3 DNA reads TGTGCCAGCAGCTGGCGCCGGGACACGCACTACGAGCAGTACTTC. Encoded protein: CASSWRRDTHYEQYF.

The V and J genes are TRBV4-1 and TRBJ2-1; a weak D match, TRBD2 (7 bases). Germline V lookup: CDR1 MGHRA, CDR2 YSYEKL. V was shortened by 0 bases and J by 6 bases, with 18 bases between the two germline ends. CDR3 length: 17 residues. CDR3 residues: CASSQEKWGGLGNEQFF. The CDR3 bases are TGCGCCAGCAGCCAAGAAAAGTGGGGGGGCCTGGGCAATGAGCAGTTCTTC.

The chain is built from TRBV7-2 and TRBJ2-3, with 7 bases that match TRBD2. This CDR3 has 14 residues. Germline CDR1 is SGHTA and CDR2 is FQGNSA. V lost 0 bases and J lost 9; bases outside the gene matches: 6. The CDR3 DNA reads as TGTGCCAGCAGCTTAGCCCCCGGACTAGAAACGCAGTATTTT. The encoded protein is CASSLAPGLETQYF.

A word on this clonotype: The junction differs from germline at one of its ends, possibly a read error. The chain employs TRBV6-6 and TRBJ1-1; D is undetermined. Looked up from germline, CDR1 is MNHNY and CDR2 is SVGAGI (reference sequence). The CDR3 has 14 residues. CDR3 nucleotides: TGTGCCAGCAGTTACTCGTCCGAGTACACTGAAGTTTTCTTT. It encodes CASSYSSEYTEVFF.

Here the CDR3 DNA reads TGCGCCAGCAGCGGGTTTTTAAGGGACGGCGACTATGGCTACACCTTC. The encoded protein is CASSGFLRDGDYGYTF. This chain joins TRBV4-1 and TRBJ1-2; possible D gene TRBD1, 5 bases. There are 16 residues in the CDR3. Germline-derived CDR1 and CDR2 are MGHRA and YSYEKL. V dropped 5 bases and J dropped 3 bases, with 19 bases sitting between them.

This clonotype was counted a few times. This chain joins TRBV7-8 and TRBJ2-7, with 11 bases matching TRBD2. V was pared by 5 bases and J by 2 bases, with 8 bases of the junction left unmatched. This CDR3 region has 16 residues. The V gene's germline CDR1 is SGHVS and CDR2 FQNEAQ. The CDR3 DNA sequence: TGTGCCAGCAGCCCCTTTCTAGCGGGGGGTACCTACGAGCAGTACTTC. It yields the protein CASSPFLAGGTYEQYF.

Notes on this clonotype: One junction end does not reproduce the germline sequence, and a read error may be involved. The rearrangement links TRBV20-1 to TRBJ2-1; D unresolved. The CDR3 consists of 11 residues. CDR1 is DFQATT and CDR2 is SNEGSKA in the germline V gene (reference sequence). The CDR3 here is CSAGAQSSPVF. Written as DNA, the CDR3 is TGCAGTGCTGGCGCACAGAGTTCCCCGGTCTTC.

About this clonotype: This is likely a read error, given that the CDR3 carries no conserved phenylalanine or tryptophan at its end. The chain has TRBV6-2 or TRBV6-3 and TRBJ2-7; 7 nucleotides match TRBD2. CDR1 MNHEY and CDR2 SVGEGT come from the germline V gene. Unmatched junction bases numbered 14, after V lost 6 bases and J lost 9 bases. This CDR3 comprises 14 residues. CDR3 amino acids: CASSKAAGVTLQYL. CDR3 DNA sequence: TGTGCCAGCAGCAAGGCGGCGGGAGTTACTCTGCAGTACTTA.

The CDR3 is CASSLGRAVSYNEQFF. The CDR3, as DNA: TGTGCCAGCAGTTTGGGGAGAGCGGTTTCCTACAATGAGCAGTTCTTC. V is TRBV27 and J is TRBJ2-1; a weak D match, TRBD2 (5 bases). CDR3 length: 16 residues. V lost 3 bases, J lost 1 base, and 13 bases lay in between. Germline V gene data show CDR1 as MNHEY and CDR2 as SMNVEV (reference sequence).

The chain uses TRBV6-6 and TRBJ2-1; 8 bases align to TRBD2. Germline trimming cut 0 bases from V and 4 bases from J; bases unmatched to any gene: 11. The CDR3 runs to 18 residues. The germline V gene has CDR1 MNHNY and CDR2 SVGAGI (reference sequence). CDR3 region: CASSYSSPGGGRYNEQFF. The CDR3 DNA is TGTGCCAGCAGTTACTCCAGCCCGGGGGGGGGCCGATACAATGAGCAGTTCTTC.

In its sample, this clonotype was seen a few times. This rearrangement joins TRBV5-5 to TRBJ1-5; weak D call: TRBD1 (6 bases). Trimming cost V 4 bases and J 9 bases, with 20 bases left between them. In germline, CDR1 is SGHKS, CDR2 YYEKEE (reference sequence). CDR3 length: 15 residues. The CDR3 nucleotides are TGTGCCAGCAGCAGTGTCGGGCTACAGGGATCGCCCCAGCATTTT. Translated: CASSSVGLQGSPQHF.

This CDR3 reads CASSESGGGNSPLHF. The DNA for the CDR3 is TGTGCCAGCAGTGAGTCTGGGGGCGGCAATTCACCCCTCCACTTT. V usage is TRBV25-1 and J usage is TRBJ1-6; weak D call: TRBD1 (6 bases). In germline, CDR1 is MGHDK, CDR2 SYGVNS. Trimming took off 3 bases at V and 7 bases at J, with 13 bases between the two ends. This CDR3 contains 15 residues.

This rearrangement joins TRBV6-2 or TRBV6-3 to TRBJ2-7, with D unclear. CDR1 and CDR2 from the germline V gene are MNHEY and SVGEGT. CDR3 length equals 14 residues. The V and J ends lost 2 bases and 0 bases respectively, with 8 bases between them. CDR3 region: CASSYNTFSYEQYF. The CDR3 DNA is TGTGCCAGCAGTTACAACACCTTCTCCTACGAGCAGTACTTC.

The V and J genes are TRBV20-1 and TRBJ2-5; TRBD2 matches 10 bases. In germline, CDR1 is DFQATT, CDR2 SNEGSKA (reference sequence). V shed 0 bases and J 0 bases; nucleotides not matched to a gene: 13. The CDR3 runs 19 residues. The CDR3 sequence is CSARDSRSGSGGNQETQYF. The CDR3 bases are TGCAGTGCTAGAGATTCAAGATCCGGTAGCGGGGGGAACCAAGAGACCCAGTACTTC.

The chain carries TRBV30 and TRBJ2-2; D possibly corresponds to TRBD2 (5 bases). The CDR3 consists of 15 residues. The V and J ends lost 0 bases and 9 bases respectively, with 17 bases between them. Per the germline V gene, CDR1 is GTSNPN and CDR2 is SVGIG (reference sequence). The CDR3, as DNA: TGTGCCTGGAGTGTATACCCGGGCCGGGGAAGGGAGCTGTTTTTT. This codes for CAWSVYPGRGRELFF.

A few counts support this clonotype. The V and J genes are TRBV19 and TRBJ2-6; no reliable D call. Between the trimmed V and J ends, which lost 7 bases and 2 bases, there was a span of 12 bases. Germline CDR1 is LNHDA and CDR2 is SQIVND (reference sequence). The CDR3 runs to 15 residues. The CDR3: CASISPGAGANVLTF. The CDR3 nucleotides are TGTGCCAGTATCTCCCCGGGTGCTGGGGCCAACGTCCTGACTTTC. The entire variable domain, with the rest obtained from reference TRBV19 and TRBJ2-6, is as follows: DGGITQSPKYLFRKEGQNVTLSCEQNLNHDAMYWYRQDPGQGLRLIYYSQIVNDFQKGDIAEGYSVSREKKESFPLTVTSAQKNPTAFYLCASISPGAGANVLTFGAGSRLTVL.

The rearrangement uses TRBV9 and TRBJ2-1; 12 bases match TRBD1. CDR1 is SGDLS and CDR2 is YYNGEE in the germline V gene. The CDR3 sequence is 17 residues long. J lost 6 bases, V lost 0 bases, and 7 bases had no gene match. The CDR3 is CASSVGGGTGGRNEQFF. CDR3 DNA: TGTGCCAGCAGCGTAGGGGGGGGGACAGGGGGCCGCAATGAGCAGTTCTTC.

The V call is TRBV6-1, the J call TRBJ2-1, with 7 positions matching TRBD2. Unmatched junction bases numbered 13, after V lost 5 bases and J lost 9 bases. The CDR3 has 15 amino acids. Germline V lookup: CDR1 MNHNS, CDR2 SASEGT. The CDR3 bases are TGTGCCAGCAGTTCAGAACTAGCGAGAGGTTCTGAGCAGTTCTTC. It is translated as CASSSELARGSEQFF.

This clonotype was seen only a few times. The chain carries TRBV14 and TRBJ1-1; unclear D gene. Trimming stripped 3 bases from V and 1 base from J, with 6 bases between. Germline-derived CDR1 and CDR2 are SGHDN and FVKESK. This CDR3 contains 13 residues. Here the CDR3 reads CASSHGWNTEAFF. The CDR3 DNA reads TGTGCCAGCAGCCATGGGTGGAACACTGAAGCTTTCTTT.

The V call is TRBV4-1, the J call TRBJ1-1; D remains ambiguous. The CDR3 contains 16 residues. Germline CDR1 reads MGHRA; CDR2 reads YSYEKL. Trimming took 3 bases from V and 0 from J, leaving 14 bases between them. The DNA for the CDR3 is TGCGCCAGCAGCCAGGAGCCTGGACCGCTGAACACTGAAGCTTTCTTT. This sequence encodes CASSQEPGPLNTEAFF.

There are a few counts of this clonotype. The chain joins TRBV19 to TRBJ1-5; D gene ambiguous. V gave up 3 bases and J gave up 7 bases, with 13 bases separating them. There are 14 residues in the CDR3. Germline-derived CDR1 and CDR2 are LNHDA and SQIVND (reference sequence). The CDR3 DNA reads as TGTGCCAGTAGTATTAGGGTGGGCGTGCAGCCCCAGCATTTT. Amino acid sequence: CASSIRVGVQPQHF.

The chain carries TRBV7-9 and TRBJ2-3; 7 nucleotides line up with TRBD1. The CDR3 covers 15 residues. Trimming took 8 bases from V and 0 from J; bases not matched to a gene: 8. CDR1 and CDR2 (germline): SEHNR, FQNEAQ (reference sequence). CDR3 protein: CASSRWDSSTDTQYF. CDR3 in DNA: TGTGCCAGCTCAAGATGGGACAGCAGCACAGATACGCAGTATTTT. Looking up the rest from reference TRBV7-9 and TRBJ2-3 gives the full variable domain: DTGVSQNPRHKITKRGQNVTFRCDPISEHNRLYWYRQTLGQGPEFLTYFQNEAQLEKSRLLSDRFSAERPKGSFSTLEIQRTEQGDSAMYLCASSRWDSSTDTQYFGPGTRLTVL.

The table lists this clonotype with a few counts. The chain is built from TRBV27 and TRBJ2-7, with 9 positions matching TRBD2. Per the germline V gene, CDR1 is MNHEY and CDR2 is SMNVEV (reference sequence). This CDR3 spans 15 amino acids. Trimming took 3 bases from V and 6 from J; bases not matched to a gene: 9. In DNA, the CDR3 is TGTGCCAGCAGTTTGGGGGTAGCGGGAGCGATCGAGCAGTACTTC. This sequence encodes CASSLGVAGAIEQYF.

This clonotype was observed a few times. This rearrangement joins TRBV24-1 to TRBJ2-5; 11 nucleotides align to TRBD1. The V and J ends lost 2 bases and 4 bases, in that order; junction bases with no gene match: 8. The germline V gene encodes CDR1 KGHDR and CDR2 SFDVKD. The CDR3 totals 17 residues. The CDR3 DNA reads as TGTGCCACCAGTGATTCGTACCGGGACAGGGGGTCAGAGACCCAGTACTTC. This sequence encodes CATSDSYRDRGSETQYF.

The V call is TRBV19, the J call TRBJ2-3, with 8 bases identical to TRBD2. CDR1 is LNHDA, CDR2 SQIVND, per germline (reference sequence). The length of the CDR3 is 13 residues. V lost 10 bases, J lost 8 bases, and 11 bases stayed unmatched. CDR3 coding DNA: TGTGCCACCTCAGCGGGAGTAGCGGTTACGCAGTATTTT. This gives the protein CATSAGVAVTQYF.

This chain joins TRBV6-2 or TRBV6-3 and TRBJ2-7; the D call may be TRBD1 or TRBD2 (5 bases each). The V and J ends lost 2 bases and 7 bases respectively, with 21 bases between them. In germline, CDR1 is MNHEY, CDR2 SVGEGT. CDR3 length equals 16 residues. The CDR3 coding sequence is TGTGCCAGCAGTTACCAACCGGGACCCGTCGTTGGGGAGCAGTACTTC. It specifies CASSYQPGPVVGEQYF.

This clonotype was picked up a small number of times. This sequence joins TRBV5-4 and TRBJ1-2, with unresolved D. CDR3 length: 14 residues. V dropped 4 bases and J dropped 5 bases, with 15 bases sitting between them. Germline lookup yields CDR1 SGHNT and CDR2 YYREEE (reference sequence). Here the CDR3 DNA reads TGTGCCAGCAGCCCGGACGGAAGACCTTATGGCTACACCTTC. Its protein product is CASSPDGRPYGYTF.

This sequence joins TRBV6-5 and TRBJ2-1, with 7 bases lining up with TRBD2. The germline V gene encodes CDR1 MNHEY and CDR2 SVGAGI. This CDR3 has 16 residues. V lost 0 bases to trimming and J lost 1 base; unmatched junction nucleotides: 3. Here the CDR3 DNA reads TGTGCCAGCAGTTACTCTGCGGGAGCATCCTACAATGAGCAGTTCTTC. It yields the protein CASSYSAGASYNEQFF.